This T cell receptor (beta chain) came from a study of blood T cells in healthy people across ages. Isolating PBMCs gave at least 6 million of these cells per sample. PCR was performed a second time for about 7 to 11 cycles using a sample-barcoded 5' primer and a J-beta primer mix. TCRdb itself ran the 5' RACE reads through MiXCR, one entry per CDR3 protein. This table has 600,000 or so distinct CDR3 sequences, about 30% appearing once. This clonotype was observed a few times. What was sequenced was blood. This TCR was recovered from a woman at least 80 years old in good health.

The CDR3 DNA follows: TGCAGTGCTACCCAGGCGGGAAGCAATCAGCCCCAGCATTTT. It specifies CSATQAGSNQPQHF. The chain employs TRBV20-1 and TRBJ1-5; no firm D call. The CDR3 has 14 amino acids. Germline CDR1 is DFQATT and CDR2 is SNEGSKA (reference sequence). The germline V and J ends were trimmed by 4 bases and 1 base, with 11 bases remaining between them.